This TCR beta chain was sequenced for a study of shared T cell receptors in the human thymus. Measured with immunoSEQ multiplex PCR; TCRdb has only the in-frame clones, and not every one. The sample consists of more than 550,000 clones, approximately 83% of them appearing once. Germline CDR1 and CDR2: LNHNV and YYDKDF (reference sequence). The CDR3 is made up of 15 amino acids. V lost 3 bases and J lost 6, with 15 bases in between. This clone showed up just a few times. The sample also formed part of further work on human thymus T cells.

The sequence came from a girl under two years old with a congenital heart defect. The V and J genes are TRBV15 and TRBJ2-1; D is perhaps TRBD2 (5 bases). Sequenced input: thymocytes. This chain's CDR3 is CATSSSAWAGNEQFF. DNA of the CDR3: TGTGCCACCAGCAGTTCCGCGTGGGCGGGCAATGAGCAGTTCTTC. Full variable domain (outside the CDR3, taken from reference TRBV15 and TRBJ2-1): DAMVIQNPRYQVTQFGKPVTLSCSQTLNHNVMYWYQQKSSQAPKLLFHYYDKDFNNEADTPDNFQSRRPNTSFCFLDIRSPGLGDTAMYLCATSSSAWAGNEQFFGPGTRLTVL.